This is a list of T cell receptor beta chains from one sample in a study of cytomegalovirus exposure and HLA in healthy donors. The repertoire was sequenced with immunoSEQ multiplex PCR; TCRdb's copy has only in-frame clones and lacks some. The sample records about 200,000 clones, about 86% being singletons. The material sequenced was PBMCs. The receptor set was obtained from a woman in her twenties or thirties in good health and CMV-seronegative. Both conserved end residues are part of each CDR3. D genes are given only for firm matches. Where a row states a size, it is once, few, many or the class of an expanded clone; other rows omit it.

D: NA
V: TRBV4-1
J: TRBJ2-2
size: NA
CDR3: CASSPYDLPSTGELFF
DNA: TGCGCCAGCAGTCCTTACGACTTACCCTCCACCGGGGAGCTGTTTTTT

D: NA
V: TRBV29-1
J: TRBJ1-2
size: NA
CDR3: CSVVYNYGYTF
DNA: TGCAGCGTTGTGTATAACTATGGCTACACCTTC

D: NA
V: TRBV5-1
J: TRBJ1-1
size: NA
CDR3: CASSRGQNTEAFF
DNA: TGCGCCAGCAGCAGGGGACAGAACACTGAAGCTTTCTTT

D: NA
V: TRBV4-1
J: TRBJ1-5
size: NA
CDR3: CASRPTGTLNQPQHF
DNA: TGCGCCAGCAGGCCAACCGGGACTTTGAATCAGCCCCAGCATTTT

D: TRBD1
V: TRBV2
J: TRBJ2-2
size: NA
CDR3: CASRRGRRTGELFF
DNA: TGTGCCAGCAGGAGGGGGCGAAGGACCGGGGAGCTGTTTTTT

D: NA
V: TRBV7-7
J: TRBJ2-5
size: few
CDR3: CASSFHDGETQYF
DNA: TGTGCTAGCAGTTTCCACGACGGGGAGACCCAGTACTTC

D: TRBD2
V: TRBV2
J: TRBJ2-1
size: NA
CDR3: CASLPSPWASGGSSYNEQFF
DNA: TGTGCCAGCCTCCCCTCTCCCTGGGCTAGCGGGGGGAGCTCCTACAATGAGCAGTTCTTC

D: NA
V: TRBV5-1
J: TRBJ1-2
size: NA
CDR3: CASSLFGLGYTF
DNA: TGCGCCAGCAGCTTGTTTGGGCTGGGCTACACCTTC

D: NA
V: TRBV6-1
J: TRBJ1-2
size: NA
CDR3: CASSDPRRQGLVYGYTF
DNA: TGTGCCAGCAGTGACCCTCGGCGTCAGGGTTTGGTCTATGGCTACACCTTC

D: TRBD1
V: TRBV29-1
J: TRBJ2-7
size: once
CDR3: CSGGQGLTYEQYF
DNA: TGCAGCGGAGGACAGGGGTTAACCTACGAGCAGTACTTC

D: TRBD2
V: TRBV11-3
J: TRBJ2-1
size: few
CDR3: CASSLGLAAYNEQFF
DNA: TGTGCCAGCAGCTTAGGACTAGCGGCCTACAATGAGCAGTTCTTC

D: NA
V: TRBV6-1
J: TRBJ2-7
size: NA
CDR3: CASPGPEGGYEQYF
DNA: TGTGCCAGTCCCGGGCCTGAAGGAGGGTACGAGCAGTACTTC

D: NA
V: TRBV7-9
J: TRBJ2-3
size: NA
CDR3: CASSTVGGGDTQYF
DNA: TGTGCCAGCAGCACCGTAGGAGGGGGCGATACGCAGTATTTT

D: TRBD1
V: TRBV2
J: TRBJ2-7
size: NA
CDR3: CASSGTGSPVSEQYF
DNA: TGTGCCAGCAGTGGGACAGGGTCACCCGTGAGCGAGCAGTACTTC

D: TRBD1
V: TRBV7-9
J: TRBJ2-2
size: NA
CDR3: CASSLGTGLSGELFF
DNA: TGTGCCAGCAGCTTGGGGACAGGGCTGTCCGGGGAGCTGTTTTTT

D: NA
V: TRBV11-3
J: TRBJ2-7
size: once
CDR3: CASSLDRSRIAVYTHEQYF
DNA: TGTGCCAGCAGCTTAGATCGGTCCCGAATAGCCGTTTATACCCACGAGCAGTACTTC

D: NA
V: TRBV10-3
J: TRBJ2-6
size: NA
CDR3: CAISEADIAGANVLTF
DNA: TGTGCCATCAGTGAAGCAGACATCGCTGGGGCCAACGTCCTGACTTTC

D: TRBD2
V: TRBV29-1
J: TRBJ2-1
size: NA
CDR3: CSVDTSWGGNEQFF
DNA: TGCAGCGTTGATACTAGCTGGGGGGGCAATGAGCAGTTCTTC

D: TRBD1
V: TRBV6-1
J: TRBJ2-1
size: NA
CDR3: CASSRDRAANEQFF
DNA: TGTGCCAGCAGCCGGGACAGAGCCGCCAATGAGCAGTTCTTC

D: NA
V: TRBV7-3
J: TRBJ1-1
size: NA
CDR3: CASSLNGWTEAFF
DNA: TGTGCCAGCAGCTTAAACGGTTGGACTGAAGCTTTCTTT

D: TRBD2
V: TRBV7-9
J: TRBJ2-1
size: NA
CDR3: CASSLISSGGPNEQFF
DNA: TGTGCCAGCAGCTTAATCTCTAGCGGGGGGCCCAATGAGCAGTTCTTC

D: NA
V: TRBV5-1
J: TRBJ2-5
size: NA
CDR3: CASSLGTDDQETQYF
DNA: TGCGCCAGCAGCTTGGGGACAGATGATCAAGAGACCCAGTACTTC

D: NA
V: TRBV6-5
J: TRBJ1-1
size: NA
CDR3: CASSSPTGPNTEAFF
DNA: TGTGCCAGCAGTTCCCCGACAGGCCCGAACACTGAAGCTTTCTTT

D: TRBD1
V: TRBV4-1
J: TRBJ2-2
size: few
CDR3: CASSQPRQGRTGELFF
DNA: TGCGCCAGCAGCCAACCCCGACAGGGCCGCACCGGGGAGCTGTTTTTT

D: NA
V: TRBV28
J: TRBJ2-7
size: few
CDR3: CASSLLQASSYEQYF
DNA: TGTGCCAGCAGTTTACTACAGGCTAGCTCCTACGAGCAGTACTTC

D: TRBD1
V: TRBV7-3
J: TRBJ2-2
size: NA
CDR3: CASSPSQGDPGELFF
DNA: TGTGCCAGCAGCCCATCTCAGGGGGACCCCGGGGAGCTGTTTTTT

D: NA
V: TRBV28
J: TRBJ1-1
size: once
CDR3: CASSPGEASRAFF
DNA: TGTGCCAGCAGTCCCGGGGAGGCCAGCAGAGCTTTCTTT

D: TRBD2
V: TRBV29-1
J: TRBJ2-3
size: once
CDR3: CSVASGTSGFRTDTQYF
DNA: TGCAGCGTCGCTTCAGGGACTAGCGGTTTTCGCACAGATACGCAGTATTTT

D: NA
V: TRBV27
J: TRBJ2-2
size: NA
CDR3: CASSSTANTGELFF
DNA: TGTGCCAGCAGTAGTACAGCGAACACCGGGGAGCTGTTTTTT

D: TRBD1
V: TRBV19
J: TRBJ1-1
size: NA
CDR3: CASSSRDRGNTEAFF
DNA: TGTGCCAGTAGTTCTCGGGACAGGGGGAACACTGAAGCTTTCTTT

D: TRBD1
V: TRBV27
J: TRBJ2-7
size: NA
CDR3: CASSFGGQGHEQYF
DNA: TGTGCCAGCAGTTTTGGGGGACAGGGCCACGAGCAGTACTTC

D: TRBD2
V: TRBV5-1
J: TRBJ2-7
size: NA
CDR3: CASSSTSGRQNEQYF
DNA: TGCGCCAGCAGTTCGACTAGCGGGAGACAGAACGAGCAGTACTTC

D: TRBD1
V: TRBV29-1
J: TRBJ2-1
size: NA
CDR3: CSVEDYPKGQVYNEQFF
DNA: TGCAGCGTTGAAGATTATCCCAAGGGACAGGTCTACAATGAGCAGTTCTTC

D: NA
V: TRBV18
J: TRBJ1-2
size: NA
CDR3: CASSPRQDNVGGYTF
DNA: TGTGCCAGCTCACCTCGACAGGATAACGTTGGTGGCTACACCTTC

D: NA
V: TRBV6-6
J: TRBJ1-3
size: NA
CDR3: CASSYSTRGPGNTIYF
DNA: TGTGCCAGCAGTTACTCGACCAGGGGACCTGGAAACACCATATATTTT

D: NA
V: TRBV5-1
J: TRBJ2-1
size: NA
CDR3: CASSSSSVPLFF
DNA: TGCGCCAGCAGCTCTTCTTCGGTCCCCCTGTTCTTC

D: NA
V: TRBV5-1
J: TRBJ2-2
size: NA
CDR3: CASSLWQGSNTGELFF
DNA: TGCGCCAGCAGCTTGTGGCAGGGGTCGAACACCGGGGAGCTGTTTTTT

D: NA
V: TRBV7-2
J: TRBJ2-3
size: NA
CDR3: CASSALYADTQYF
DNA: TGTGCCAGCAGCGCCCTATACGCAGATACGCAGTATTTT

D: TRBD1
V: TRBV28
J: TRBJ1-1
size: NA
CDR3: CASTQDRDAFF
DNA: TGTGCCAGCACCCAAGACAGGGACGCTTTCTTT

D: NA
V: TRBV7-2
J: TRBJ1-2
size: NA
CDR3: CASSAQGTDYGYTF
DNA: TGTGCCAGCAGCGCCCAGGGGACCGACTATGGCTACACCTTC

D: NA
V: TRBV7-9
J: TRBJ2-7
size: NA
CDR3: CASSLEIQAYEQYF
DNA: TGTGCCAGCAGCTTAGAGATCCAGGCCTACGAGCAGTACTTC

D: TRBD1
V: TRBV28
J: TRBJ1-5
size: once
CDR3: CASSITGTGSQPQHF
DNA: TGTGCCAGCTCAATAACCGGGACAGGGTCCCAGCCCCAGCATTTT

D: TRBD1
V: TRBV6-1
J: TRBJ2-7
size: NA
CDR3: CASRRDSHSYEQYF
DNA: TGTGCCAGCAGACGGGACAGCCACTCCTACGAGCAGTACTTC

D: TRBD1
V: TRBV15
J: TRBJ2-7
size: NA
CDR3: CATSSGTGEQYF
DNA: TGTGCCACCAGCTCTGGGACAGGCGAGCAGTACTTC

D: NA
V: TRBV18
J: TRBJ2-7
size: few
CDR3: CASSGVPGDEQYF
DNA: TGTGCCAGCTCAGGTGTACCCGGGGACGAGCAGTACTTC

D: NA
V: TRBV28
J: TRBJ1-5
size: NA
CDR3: CASSSRGGNQPQHF
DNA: TGTGCCAGCAGTTCAAGGGGTGGCAATCAGCCCCAGCATTTT

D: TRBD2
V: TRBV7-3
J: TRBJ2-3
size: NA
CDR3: CASSLSLAGSTDTQYF
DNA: TGTGCCAGCAGCTTGTCTCTAGCGGGGAGCACAGATACGCAGTATTTT

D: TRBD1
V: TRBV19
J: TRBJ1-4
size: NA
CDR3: CASSWDRGLGEKLFF
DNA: TGTGCCAGTAGTTGGGACAGGGGTCTTGGTGAAAAACTGTTTTTT

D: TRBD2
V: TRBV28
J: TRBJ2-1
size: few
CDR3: CASSFRGAGGLRRSNEQFF
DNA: TGTGCCAGCAGTTTTAGAGGGGCGGGGGGGCTTAGGAGGAGCAATGAGCAGTTCTTC

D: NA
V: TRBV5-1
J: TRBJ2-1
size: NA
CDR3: CASSSGQYNEQFF
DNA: TGCGCCAGCAGCTCGGGACAATACAATGAGCAGTTCTTC